Listed here are 12 T cell receptor beta chains from one sample, sequenced in a study of blood T cell repertoires in COVID-19. The data were produced by immunoSEQ multiplex PCR, yet TCRdb's version contains in-frame clones alone and is incomplete. The table records approximately 210,000 clones, approximately 90% of them present only once. Sequenced: peripheral blood. All receptors derive from a man between 40 and 49 years old with acute or convalescent COVID-19.

V gene TRBV7-3 combines with J gene TRBJ1-6; possible D gene TRBD1, 6 bases. The CDR3 totals 15 residues. V was pared by 5 bases and J by 6 bases, with 14 bases between. Germline V lookup: CDR1 SGHTA, CDR2 FQGTGA. In DNA form, the CDR3 reads TGTGCCAGCAGCCCCGGGGGGCTTGGTAATTCACCCCTCCACTTT. Its protein is CASSPGGLGNSPLHF.

This clone has just one count. V is TRBV12-3 or TRBV12-4 and J is TRBJ1-3; D is possibly TRBD1 (5 bases). The CDR3 extends over 13 amino acids. V gave up 7 bases and J gave up 2 bases, with 9 bases separating them. As DNA, the CDR3 is TGTGCCAGCATAAAGGGGCCTGGAAACACCATATATTTT. Encoded protein: CASIKGPGNTIYF.

V and J are TRBV5-1 and TRBJ2-1; the D gene is possibly TRBD2 (6 bases). The CDR3 extends over 15 amino acids. V was pared by 0 bases and J by 5 bases, with 12 bases between. The germline V gene has CDR1 SGHRS and CDR2 YFSETQ. The CDR3 nucleotides are TGCGCCAGCAGCTTGGTTGGAGGGAAGAACAATGAGCAGTTCTTC. This gives the protein CASSLVGGKNNEQFF.

The chain links TRBV27 to TRBJ2-2; no clear D gene. This CDR3 is 14 amino acids long. Looked up from germline, CDR1 is MNHEY and CDR2 is SMNVEV (reference sequence). The V and J ends lost 2 bases and 4 bases respectively, with 8 bases between them. The CDR3 coding sequence is TGTGCCAGCAGTTTAGCCCCCAGCACCGGGGAGCTGTTTTTT. The encoded protein is CASSLAPSTGELFF.

Only a few counts were recorded for this clone. This chain connects TRBV19 to TRBJ1-2; 7 bases align to TRBD1. J was trimmed by 1 base and V by 7 bases; bases with no gene match: 3. The CDR3 length is 13 residues. The germline V gene encodes CDR1 LNHDA and CDR2 SQIVND (reference sequence). CDR3 nucleotides: TGTGCCAGTATAGGGGACAGTAACTATGGCTACACCTTC. It codes for CASIGDSNYGYTF.

The genes are TRBV5-5 and TRBJ2-2, with 7 nucleotides matching TRBD1. V lost 3 bases and J lost 3; bases outside the gene matches: 8. CDR1 and CDR2 from the germline V gene are SGHKS and YYEKEE (reference sequence). The CDR3 spans 16 residues. CDR3 in amino acids: CASSWETGIYTGELFF. The CDR3 nucleotides are TGTGCCAGCAGCTGGGAGACAGGGATTTACACCGGGGAGCTGTTTTTT. Looking up the rest from reference TRBV5-5 and TRBJ2-2 gives the full variable domain: DAGVTQSPTHLIKTRGQQVTLRCSPISGHKSVSWYQQVLGQGPQFIFQYYEKEERGRGNFPDRFSARQFPNYSSELNVNALLLGDSALYLCASSWETGIYTGELFFGEGSRLTVL.

The V and J genes are TRBV29-1 and TRBJ1-1, with 10 positions matching TRBD1. CDR1 and CDR2 (germline): SQVTM, ANQGSEA. Unmatched junction bases numbered 11, after V lost 7 bases and J lost 0 bases. This CDR3 region has 16 residues. For the CDR3, the DNA is TGCAGCGCCTACATTCGGGACAGGGGCTTGAACACTGAAGCTTTCTTT. It translates to CSAYIRDRGLNTEAFF.

The V gene is TRBV30, the J gene TRBJ2-1; D might be TRBD2 (6 bases). CDR1 and CDR2 (germline): GTSNPN, SVGIG (reference sequence). CDR3 size: 13 residues. V gave up 2 bases and J gave up 8 bases, with 13 bases separating them. Here the CDR3 reads CAWSRRALDEQFF. CDR3 in DNA: TGTGCCTGGAGTCGGAGGGCCCTCGATGAGCAGTTCTTC. Drawing the rest from reference TRBV30 and TRBJ2-1, the complete variable domain is SQTIHQWPATLVQPVGSPLSLECTVEGTSNPNLYWYRQAAGRGLQLLFYSVGIGQISSEVPQNLSASRPQDRQFILSSKKLLLSDSGFYLCAWSRRALDEQFFGPGTRLTVL.

On this clone itself: The sample holds other DNA sequences that translate to the same CDR3. CDR3 nucleotides: TGTGCCAGCAGTTACGGGGGGGCGGGCTATGGCTACACCTTC. It is translated as CASSYGGAGYGYTF. The chain couples TRBV6-5 to TRBJ1-2; tentative D call: TRBD1 (6 bases). Looked up from germline, CDR1 is MNHEY and CDR2 is SVGAGI. The CDR3 runs 14 residues. Deletions cut 2 bases from V and 4 bases from J, with 11 bases between.

V is TRBV7-8 and J is TRBJ1-4; no clear D gene. Trimming removed 5 bases at V and 5 bases at J, with 15 bases between. The CDR3 sequence is 15 residues long. Germline V gene data show CDR1 as SGHVS and CDR2 as FQNEAQ. The CDR3 nucleotides read TGTGCCAGCAGCCTAGGCGGGAGTTCAAATGAAAAACTGTTTTTT. It is translated as CASSLGGSSNEKLFF.

The chain employs TRBV14 and TRBJ1-2, with a possible D match to TRBD1 (5 bases). CDR1 SGHDN and CDR2 FVKESK come from the germline V gene. V lost 5 bases and J 4 bases, leaving 8 bases between the germline ends. This CDR3 is built from 12 residues. The CDR3 here is CASSDGGYGYTF. CDR3 bases: TGTGCCAGCAGCGACGGGGGCTATGGCTACACCTTC. The variable domain in full, with the rest retrieved from reference TRBV14 and TRBJ1-2, is EAGVTQFPSHSVIEKGQTVTLRCDPISGHDNLYWYRRVMGKEIKFLLHFVKESKQDESGMPNNRFLAERTGGTYSTLKVQPAELEDSGVYFCASSDGGYGYTFGSGTRLTVV.

The chain joins TRBV6-1 to TRBJ1-1, with TRBD1 matching over 7 bases. The CDR3 runs to 17 residues. CDR1 and CDR2 from the germline V gene are MNHNS and SASEGT. The junction had 15 bases not matched to a gene; V was cut back by 3 bases and J by 5 bases. In DNA form, the CDR3 reads TGTGCCAGCAGTGAGCCCTTTATTAGGGGGCCAGGGACTGAAGCTTTCTTT. Protein: CASSEPFIRGPGTEAFF.